Listed below are T cell receptor beta chains from one sample, sequenced in a study of sequential checkpoint blockade in melanoma. Generated by immunoSEQ multiplex PCR, the TCRdb table keeps only in-frame clones and is missing some. The profile shows 200 to 300 clones, 14% to 15% of them singletons. The material sequenced was tumor tissue (inferred from file names), taken from a patient given nivolumab and ipilimumab in sequence. The receptor source for this set is a human donor with melanoma. Both conserved end residues are part of each CDR3. Fields, in order: J gene, D gene, clone size, V gene, CDR3 protein, CDR3 DNA. D genes are given only for firm matches. Clone size is given for some rows only: seen once, a few or many times, or a class if the clone is expanded.

J: TRBJ2-1
D: TRBD2
size: few
V: TRBV2
CDR3: CASQRESNNEQFF
DNA: TGTGCCAGCCAGCGGGAGTCAAACAATGAGCAGTTCTTC

J: TRBJ2-3
D: NA
size: NA
V: TRBV6-8
CDR3: CAIKALSTDTQYF
DNA: TGTGCCATCAAGGCCCTGAGCACAGATACGCAGTATTTT

J: TRBJ1-1
D: NA
size: few
V: TRBV30
CDR3: CAWNLDSPEAFF
DNA: TGTGCCTGGAATCTCGACTCCCCTGAAGCTTTCTTT

J: TRBJ2-7
D: NA
size: NA
V: TRBV6-7
CDR3: CASSDNYEQYF
DNA: TGTGCCAGCAGTGACAACTACGAGCAGTACTTC

J: TRBJ2-5
D: NA
size: large
V: TRBV10-3
CDR3: CAISESIGETQYF
DNA: TGTGCCATCAGTGAGTCTATCGGGGAGACCCAGTACTTC

J: TRBJ2-7
D: TRBD2
size: few
V: TRBV19
CDR3: CASSVSGGVYEQYF
DNA: TGTGCCAGTAGTGTCTCCGGGGGGGTATACGAGCAGTACTTC

J: TRBJ2-3
D: NA
size: large
V: TRBV9
CDR3: CASSVNTATDTQYF
DNA: TGTGCCAGCAGCGTTAACACGGCCACAGATACGCAGTATTTT

J: TRBJ2-1
D: NA
size: NA
V: TRBV9
CDR3: CASLKVSRSYSYNEQFF
DNA: TGTGCCAGCTTAAAGGTTTCGCGCTCCTACTCCTACAATGAGCAGTTCTTC

J: TRBJ1-1
D: NA
size: few
V: TRBV6-8
CDR3: CASSLNKEWVAMNTEAFF
DNA: TGTGCCAGCAGTCTCAACAAGGAATGGGTTGCGATGAACACTGAAGCTTTCTTT

J: TRBJ2-1
D: NA
size: NA
V: TRBV15
CDR3: CATGTGHSSYNEQFF
DNA: TGTGCCACCGGAACAGGGCATAGCTCCTACAATGAGCAGTTCTTC

J: TRBJ2-5
D: NA
size: NA
V: TRBV19
CDR3: CASSAGLSQETQYF
DNA: TGTGCCAGTAGTGCCGGACTGAGCCAAGAGACCCAGTACTTC

J: TRBJ1-3
D: NA
size: few
V: TRBV6-8
CDR3: CASRTGRPLPLSGNTIYF
DNA: TGTGCCAGCAGAACGGGACGGCCGCTGCCTCTCTCTGGAAACACCATATATTTT

J: TRBJ1-2
D: NA
size: large
V: TRBV11-3
CDR3: CASSLPPRTSGNGYTF
DNA: TGTGCCAGCAGCTTACCCCCCCGGACCTCAGGGAATGGCTACACCTTC

J: TRBJ1-2
D: NA
size: NA
V: TRBV18
CDR3: CASWRLRGDYTF
DNA: TGTGCCAGCTGGCGACTTAGAGGGGACTACACCTTC

J: TRBJ2-3
D: NA
size: NA
V: TRBV9
CDR3: CASSAEGTGPDTQYF
DNA: TGTGCCAGCAGCGCGGAAGGTACCGGGCCAGATACGCAGTATTTT

J: TRBJ1-2
D: NA
size: few
V: TRBV4-1
CDR3: CASSQNRDGRSNTF
DNA: TGCGCCAGCAGCCAAAACAGGGATGGGCGGTCGAATACCTTC

J: TRBJ1-1
D: NA
size: few
V: TRBV6-8
CDR3: CASSDDYTEAFF
DNA: TGTGCCAGCAGTGATGACTACACTGAAGCTTTCTTT

J: TRBJ2-1
D: NA
size: few
V: TRBV29-1
CDR3: CSVAGARWEQFF
DNA: TGCAGCGTGGCAGGGGCTCGTTGGGAGCAGTTCTTC

J: TRBJ2-1
D: NA
size: NA
V: TRBV14
CDR3: CASSQDRQVYNEQFF
DNA: TGTGCCAGCAGCCAAGATAGACAGGTATACAATGAGCAGTTCTTC

J: TRBJ1-1
D: NA
size: large
V: TRBV23-1
CDR3: CASSQEFQRNTEAFF
DNA: TGCGCCAGCAGCCAAGAGTTTCAAAGGAACACTGAAGCTTTCTTT

J: TRBJ2-4
D: NA
size: NA
V: TRBV5-1
CDR3: CASSLAEHGNIQYF
DNA: TGCGCCAGCAGCTTGGCAGAGCATGGAAACATTCAGTACTTC

J: TRBJ2-1
D: TRBD2
size: NA
V: TRBV28
CDR3: CASSFAGGTLDEQFF
DNA: TGTGCCAGCAGTTTCGCGGGGGGCACATTGGATGAGCAGTTCTTC

J: TRBJ1-1
D: NA
size: few
V: TRBV19
CDR3: CASSARAGTPEAFF
DNA: TGTGCCAGTAGTGCCCGAGCGGGTACCCCTGAAGCTTTCTTT

J: TRBJ1-1
D: NA
size: NA
V: TRBV6-8
CDR3: CAISLTGNTEAFF
DNA: TGTGCCATCAGCCTGACAGGGAACACTGAAGCTTTCTTT

J: TRBJ1-3
D: TRBD1
size: few
V: TRBV19
CDR3: CASTRAFDRAGNTIYF
DNA: TGTGCCAGTACCAGAGCTTTCGACAGGGCTGGAAACACCATATATTTT

J: TRBJ2-7
D: NA
size: NA
V: TRBV29-1
CDR3: CSVVGSSYEQYF
DNA: TGCAGCGTTGTAGGCAGCTCCTACGAGCAGTACTTC

J: TRBJ2-1
D: TRBD2
size: NA
V: TRBV6-8
CDR3: CAISPKTGTSGSNEQFF
DNA: TGTGCCATCAGTCCGAAGACCGGGACTAGCGGGAGCAATGAGCAGTTCTTC

J: TRBJ1-4
D: NA
size: hyperexpanded
V: TRBV12-5
CDR3: CASGLQEKLFF
DNA: TGTGCTAGTGGTTTGCAGGAAAAACTGTTTTTT

J: TRBJ1-3
D: NA
size: NA
V: TRBV6-8
CDR3: CASSSHPGDTIYF
DNA: TGTGCCAGCAGTTCACACCCCGGGGACACCATATATTTT

J: TRBJ1-5
D: NA
size: few
V: TRBV10-3
CDR3: CAISESVGNQPQHF
DNA: TGTGCCATCAGTGAGTCGGTAGGGAATCAGCCCCAGCATTTT

J: TRBJ2-1
D: NA
size: large
V: TRBV11-3
CDR3: CASSLDGSYNEQFF
DNA: TGTGCCAGCAGCTTGGATGGGTCCTACAATGAGCAGTTCTTC

J: TRBJ1-3
D: NA
size: large
V: TRBV11-3
CDR3: CASSPRSAISGNTIYF
DNA: TGTGCCAGCAGCCCAAGGTCCGCGATCTCTGGAAACACCATATATTTT

J: TRBJ2-2
D: NA
size: few
V: TRBV6-8
CDR3: CASSYSSGANTGELFF
DNA: TGTGCCAGCAGTTACTCGTCAGGGGCCAACACCGGGGAGCTGTTTTTT

J: TRBJ2-1
D: NA
size: few
V: TRBV6-4
CDR3: CAISDNNEQFF
DNA: TGTGCCATCAGTGACAACAATGAGCAGTTCTTC

J: TRBJ2-3
D: NA
size: NA
V: TRBV19
CDR3: CASSIGVAAATDTQYF
DNA: TGTGCCAGTAGTATAGGGGTTGCGGCAGCCACAGATACGCAGTATTTT

J: TRBJ1-5
D: NA
size: few
V: TRBV6-8
CDR3: CASSLSGLWSGQPQHF
DNA: TGTGCCAGCAGCCTCTCGGGGCTGTGGAGTGGGCAGCCCCAGCATTTT

J: TRBJ2-2
D: NA
size: few
V: TRBV6-8
CDR3: CASSYNRGGTGELFF
DNA: TGTGCCAGCAGTTATAACAGGGGGGGCACCGGGGAGCTGTTTTTT

J: TRBJ1-6
D: NA
size: once
V: TRBV19
CDR3: CASGGAYNSPLHF
DNA: TGTGCCAGTGGGGGGGCCTATAATTCACCCCTCCACTTT

J: TRBJ2-1
D: NA
size: large
V: TRBV11-3
CDR3: CASSLAGRSNEQFF
DNA: TGTGCCAGCTCCCTGGCGGGGAGGTCCAATGAGCAGTTCTTC

J: TRBJ2-1
D: NA
size: large
V: TRBV11-3
CDR3: CASSPTGDLRSEQFF
DNA: TGTGCCAGCAGCCCCACCGGGGACCTTAGAAGTGAGCAGTTCTTC

J: TRBJ2-3
D: TRBD2
size: large
V: TRBV9
CDR3: CASSVSGSTDTQYF
DNA: TGTGCCAGCAGCGTTAGCGGGAGCACAGATACGCAGTATTTT

J: TRBJ2-5
D: TRBD2
size: NA
V: TRBV19
CDR3: CASSSGLAQETQYF
DNA: TGTGCCAGTAGTTCGGGACTAGCGCAAGAGACCCAGTACTTC

J: TRBJ1-4
D: NA
size: large
V: TRBV11-3
CDR3: CASSSLGTEGGEKLFF
DNA: TGTGCCAGCAGCTCCTTGGGGACGGAGGGAGGGGAAAAACTGTTTTTT

J: TRBJ2-1
D: NA
size: NA
V: TRBV6-8
CDR3: CASVGYGEYNEQFF
DNA: TGTGCCTCCGTGGGTTATGGGGAATACAATGAGCAGTTCTTC

J: TRBJ1-2
D: NA
size: NA
V: TRBV28
CDR3: CASSFKSNNYGYTF
DNA: TGTGCCAGCAGTTTTAAGAGCAATAACTATGGCTACACCTTC

J: TRBJ1-2
D: NA
size: large
V: TRBV11-3
CDR3: CASTPSQGSYGYTF
DNA: TGTGCCAGCACCCCCTCCCAAGGGAGCTATGGCTACACCTTC

J: TRBJ1-2
D: TRBD1
size: medium-sized
V: TRBV11-3
CDR3: CASSPNPGQYYGYTF
DNA: TGTGCCAGCAGCCCAAACCCGGGACAGTACTATGGCTACACCTTC

J: TRBJ2-3
D: NA
size: few
V: TRBV11-3
CDR3: CASSSLPFNSGRDTQYF
DNA: TGTGCCAGCAGCTCCCTTCCCTTTAATAGCGGCAGGGATACGCAGTATTTT

J: TRBJ2-1
D: TRBD2
size: few
V: TRBV11-3
CDR3: CASSLELIAGGNEQFF
DNA: TGTGCCAGCAGCTTAGAGTTAATAGCGGGGGGTAATGAGCAGTTCTTC

J: TRBJ2-6
D: TRBD2
size: medium-sized
V: TRBV11-3
CDR3: CASSSGGEYSGANVLTF
DNA: TGTGCCAGCAGCTCCGGGGGGGAATACTCTGGGGCCAACGTCCTGACTTTC

J: TRBJ2-3
D: NA
size: large
V: TRBV9
CDR3: CASSSDGVPPDTQYF
DNA: TGTGCCAGCAGCTCCGACGGGGTACCCCCAGATACGCAGTATTTT

J: TRBJ2-1
D: TRBD2
size: NA
V: TRBV29-1
CDR3: CSARLAGVSEQFF
DNA: TGCAGCGCCCGACTAGCGGGGGTTAGTGAGCAGTTCTTC

J: TRBJ1-1
D: NA
size: few
V: TRBV23-1
CDR3: CASSQDGDTEAFF
DNA: TGCGCCAGCAGCCAAGACGGGGACACTGAAGCTTTCTTT

J: TRBJ2-1
D: TRBD1
size: few
V: TRBV9
CDR3: CASSQGTGTGVFDEQFF
DNA: TGTGCCAGCAGCCAAGGGACCGGGACAGGGGTGTTCGATGAGCAGTTCTTC

J: TRBJ2-1
D: NA
size: NA
V: TRBV19
CDR3: CASSLGPHNEQFF
DNA: TGTGCCAGTAGTCTCGGCCCTCACAATGAGCAGTTCTTC